The 15 T cell receptor beta chains presented below share a single source sample, sequenced in a study of glioma-infiltrating T cells. TCR alpha and beta CDR3 regions were amplified from RNA using iRepertoire nested multiplex PCR. TCRdb independently ran MiXCR on the multiplex PCR reads; one entry per CDR3 protein. Of some 90,000 distinct CDR3 sequences in the sample, around 42% are singletons; the top ten hold approximately 38%. Sequencing was carried out using glioma tissue, nonneoplastic brain tissue, or PBMCs (not recorded which). These receptors were taken from a human donor with low-grade glioma or glioblastoma, undergoing nonglioma brain surgery, or in good health (not recorded which).

Worth noting for this clonotype: The limits of the CDR3 on the DNA are not certain, so only TCRdb's listed CDR3 is given. This rearrangement joins TRBV27 to TRBJ1-5. The CDR3 spans 21 amino acids, including both terminal residues. Per the germline V gene, CDR1 is MNHEY and CDR2 is SMNVEV (reference sequence). CDR3 sequence reads: CASSSSTDTKYFGPGTQPQHF.

As DNA, the CDR3 is TGTGCCAGCTACGGGGGGGGTAGATATGGCTACACCTTC. Translating it yields CASYGGGRYGYTF. The chain uses TRBV27 and TRBJ1-2; TRBD1 might be the D (5 bases). Trimming pared 8 bases from V and 5 bases from J, leaving 15 bases between. From germline, CDR1 is MNHEY and CDR2 SMNVEV (reference sequence). The CDR3 contains 13 residues.

On this clonotype: This is likely a read error, given that the CDR3 carries no conserved phenylalanine or tryptophan at its end. CDR3 sequence: CASSWGRESTEAFL. The CDR3 coding sequence is TGTGCCAGCAGCTGGGGACGGGAGAGCACTGAAGCTTTCCTC. The chain links TRBV7-9 to TRBJ1-1; TRBD1 might be the D (5 bases). The V gene's germline CDR1 is SEHNR and CDR2 FQNEAQ (reference sequence). The length of the CDR3 is 14 residues. The V and J ends lost 4 bases and 4 bases respectively, with 13 bases between them.

This clonotype was counted many times. The chain employs TRBV27 and TRBJ2-1; 11 bases line up with TRBD2. Germline V gene lookup returns CDR1 MNHEY and CDR2 SMNVEV (reference sequence). Trimming at V came to 0 bases and at J to 6 bases, leaving 1 base not matched to a gene. The CDR3 is made up of 15 amino acids. CDR3 in DNA: TGTGCCAGCAGTTTATCCGGGACTAGCGGCAATGAGCAGTTCTTC. Its protein is CASSLSGTSGNEQFF.

This clonotype was seen repeatedly, ten times or more. The CDR3 is CASSSRTSGNEQFF. CDR3 sequence (DNA): TGTGCCAGCAGCTCCCGGACTAGCGGTAATGAGCAGTTCTTC. The chain links TRBV7-2 to TRBJ2-1; TRBD2 matches 10 bases. The germline CDR1 and CDR2 sequences are SGHTA and FQGNSA. This CDR3 spans 14 amino acids. V was pared by 4 bases and J by 7 bases, with 4 bases of the junction left unmatched.

This clonotype was observed many times. The chain combines TRBV5-1 with TRBJ1-1; no clear D. CDR1 is SGHRS and CDR2 is YFSETQ in the germline V gene. Trimming stripped 1 base from V and 0 bases from J, with 7 bases between. This CDR3 is 14 amino acids long. This chain's CDR3 is CASSLSGMNTEAFF. In DNA form, the CDR3 reads TGCGCCAGCAGCTTGTCAGGAATGAACACTGAAGCTTTCTTT.

This clonotype was seen many times. This sequence joins TRBV20-1 and TRBJ2-3; D gene unclear. Germline V gives CDR1 DFQATT, CDR2 SNEGSKA (reference sequence). V lost 6 bases and J lost 9, with 16 bases in between. The CDR3 extends over 12 amino acids. The CDR3 DNA reads TGCAGTGCCGGAGACCAGGAAATAACGCAGTATTTT. Residues: CSAGDQEITQYF.

This clonotype was counted ten times or more. This sequence joins TRBV7-2 and TRBJ2-6, with TRBD2 matching over 15 bases. The CDR3 extends over 19 amino acids. Germline CDR1 SGHTA, CDR2 FQGNSA. With V trimmed by 5 bases and J by 4 bases, 9 bases remained unmatched. The CDR3 region is CASSKGSGLAGGGANVLTF. The CDR3 DNA reads TGTGCCAGCAGCAAAGGCTCGGGACTAGCGGGAGGCGGGGCCAACGTCCTGACTTTC.

This clonotype appeared a few times. No conserved phenylalanine or tryptophan is present at the end of the CDR3, so a read error is the likely explanation. The chain couples TRBV5-1 to TRBJ2-7; maybe TRBD2 (6 bases). Between the trimmed V and J ends, which lost 4 bases and 2 bases, there was a span of 13 bases. There are 14 residues in the CDR3. Germline CDR1 and CDR2: SGHRS and YFSETQ. The CDR3 region is CASSPGGTPYEQYL. CDR3 bases: TGCGCCAGCAGCCCTGGCGGGACTCCCTACGAGCAGTACTTA.

Remarks on this clonotype: This may be a read error: a much more frequent sequence differs by one nucleotide. The genes are TRBV2 and TRBJ2-5; D is tentatively TRBD1 or TRBD2 (5 bases each). The CDR3 loop spans 13 amino acids. Germline assignment: CDR1 SNHLY and CDR2 FYNNEI. CDR3 in amino acids: CASSELGVETQCF. CDR3 nucleotides: TGTGCCAGCAGTGAGTTGGGGGTGGAGACCCAGTGCTTC.

This clonotype was counted ten times or more. An end of the junction does not agree with germline; a read error may underlie this. The chain joins TRBV4-1 to TRBJ2-7; perhaps TRBD2 as D (6 bases). This CDR3 comprises 12 residues. Germline V gene data show CDR1 as MGHRA and CDR2 as YSYEKL. CDR3 sequence (DNA): TGTGCCAGCAGCTTGCGGGAAACCGAGCAGTACTTC. The encoded protein is CASSLRETEQYF.

In this sample, this clonotype turned up many times. The chain combines TRBV6-2 or TRBV6-3 with TRBJ1-5; a weak D match, TRBD1 (6 bases). This CDR3 comprises 15 residues. Trimming stripped 6 bases from V and 1 base from J, with 13 bases between. The germline gives CDR1 MNHEY, CDR2 SVGEGT. The CDR3 reads CASSQTTGSNQPQHF. CDR3 nucleotides: TGTGCCAGCAGCCAGACTACAGGGAGCAATCAGCCCCAGCATTTT.

Concerning this clonotype: Its ends do not fully match the called genes, so a read error is possible. The rearrangement links TRBV20-1 to TRBJ2-3; the D call may be TRBD1 or TRBD2 (5 bases each). CDR1 and CDR2 from the germline V gene are DFQATT and SNEGSKA (reference sequence). The length of the CDR3 is 14 residues. The chain's CDR3 is CSASRGRNTDTQCF. The CDR3 DNA is TGCAGTGCTAGTAGGGGACGAAACACAGATACGCAGTGTTTT.

As concerns this clonotype: This may arise from a read error, as a much more abundant clone is one base away. The V and J genes are TRBV12-3 or TRBV12-4 and TRBJ2-4, with 9 bases identical to TRBD2. CDR3 size: 13 residues. As DNA, the CDR3 is TGTGCCAGCACGAATAGCGGGAGAAACACTCAGTACTTC. Protein sequence: CASTNSGRNTQYF.

Concerning this clonotype itself: A much larger clone sits a single nucleotide away, making a read error possible. The chain recombines TRBV7-6 with TRBJ2-1; 7 nucleotides match TRBD2. CDR1 and CDR2 (germline): SGHVS, FNYEAQ. This CDR3 has 17 amino acids. J was trimmed by 10 bases and V by 2 bases; bases with no gene match: 17. The CDR3 bases are TGTGCCAGCAGCTTACTTATTAGCGGGCGTTCTCCCTACGAGCAGTTCTTC. This sequence encodes CASSLLISGRSPYEQFF.